This TCR beta chain stems from a study of shared clonotypes between healthy human individuals. Study-level information: The study drew on a couple of women and three men aged 18 to 49 as donors.

This CDR3 has 17 amino acids. J was trimmed by 1 base and V by 4 bases; bases with no gene match: 11. CDR1 is SNHLY and CDR2 is FYNNEI in the germline V gene. TCRdb's table, derived via immunoSEQ multiplex PCR, lists solely in-frame clones and lacks some. The sample yields over 2 million clones, roughly 95% seen once. Naive-designated CD8 cells lacked CD45RO, were positively enriched for CCR7, and omitted terminally differentiated effector memory CD45RA+ cells. The gene calls are TRBV2 and TRBJ2-7; 9 nucleotides align to TRBD1. This sequence was found in a young man in good health. The sample comprised naive CD8+ T cells sorted from blood. The CDR3 sequence: CASSGTGDRGGSYEQYF. In nucleotides, the CDR3 is TGTGCCAGCAGTGGGACGGGTGACAGGGGGGGGTCCTACGAGCAGTACTTC.